Presented here are 26 T cell receptor beta chains from one specimen sequenced in a study of beta chain features in type 1 diabetes. The entirety of the isolated RNA underwent reverse transcription, so expressed TCRB transcripts were sequenced. Profiled with immunoSEQ multiplex PCR; TCRdb holds only in-frame clones, not every one. The top ten clones hold 0.015% of a sample with approximately 300,000 clones, 11% of them seen once. The sequenced material came from naive CD4+ T cells from blood. These receptors were obtained from a woman aged 30 to 39 in good health.

The gene calls are TRBV25-1 and TRBJ1-5, with D tentatively TRBD1 (6 bases). V lost 8 bases and J 3 bases, leaving 14 bases between the germline ends. Germline V gene lookup returns CDR1 MGHDK and CDR2 SYGVNS. This CDR3 contains 14 residues. The CDR3 nucleotides read TGTGCCAGCTCCGGGGGGCACAACAATCAGCCCCAGCATTTT. It is translated as CASSGGHNNQPQHF.

V gene TRBV11-2 combines with J gene TRBJ2-2, with TRBD2 matching 10 bases. This CDR3 spans 16 amino acids. Germline V gene data show CDR1 as SGHAT and CDR2 as FQNNGV. V lost 3 bases to trimming and J lost 1 base; unmatched junction nucleotides: 2. The CDR3 here is CASSFGLAVNTGELFF. The DNA for the CDR3 is TGTGCCAGCAGCTTCGGACTAGCGGTGAACACCGGGGAGCTGTTTTTT.

The rearrangement links TRBV6-5 to TRBJ2-1; 10 bases fit TRBD2. CDR3 size: 14 residues. From germline, CDR1 is MNHEY and CDR2 SVGAGI. With 6 bases clipped from V and 7 bases from J, the junction kept 6 bases outside the gene matches. For the CDR3, the DNA is TGTGCCAGCAGGGTAGCGGGAGGCTCTAATGAGCAGTTCTTC. This sequence encodes CASRVAGGSNEQFF.

A word on this clone: Its ends do not fully match the called genes, so a read error is possible. Other DNA sequences from this sample encode an identical CDR3 as well. The chain is built from TRBV2 and TRBJ2-4; the D is unclear. The CDR3 runs 13 residues. From germline, CDR1 is SNHLY and CDR2 FYNNEI. Here the CDR3 reads CASSVGSENIQYF. CDR3 sequence (DNA): TGTGCCAGCAGTGTCGGGTCGGAAAACATTCAATACTTC. Full variable domain (missing parts from reference TRBV2 and TRBJ2-4): EPEVTQTPSHQVTQMGQEVILRCVPISNHLYFYWYRQILGQKVEFLVSFYNNEISEKSEIFDDQFSVERPDGSNFTLKIRSTKLEDSAMYFCASSVGSENIQYFGAGTRLSVL.

This clone turned up a few times. The chain employs TRBV5-1 and TRBJ2-7; D unresolved. Trimming took off 1 base at V and 2 bases at J, with 10 bases between the two ends. CDR3 length: 14 residues. CDR1 SGHRS and CDR2 YFSETQ come from the germline V gene. This chain's CDR3 is CASSLPEVPYEQYF. The CDR3 coding sequence is TGCGCCAGCAGCTTGCCAGAGGTTCCCTACGAGCAGTACTTC.

This clone was found a few times. The chain is built from TRBV5-1 and TRBJ1-1; TRBD1 aligns across 7 bases. The CDR3 has 15 residues. Trimming took 0 bases from V and 1 from J; bases not matched to a gene: 3. CDR1 is SGHRS, CDR2 YFSETQ, per germline. In DNA, the CDR3 is TGCGCCAGCAGCTTGGATAGGACAGGGAACACTGAAGCTTTCTTT. Translation: CASSLDRTGNTEAFF.

This clone was observed a handful of times. CDR3 residues: CASSPGAGTGYNEQFF. The CDR3 bases are TGTGCCAGCAGTCCTGGGGCCGGAACGGGTTACAATGAGCAGTTCTTC. This chain joins TRBV27 and TRBJ2-1; D might be TRBD1 (5 bases). Germline loops: CDR1 MNHEY, CDR2 SMNVEV (reference sequence). Trimming pared 5 bases from V and 4 bases from J, leaving 18 bases between. CDR3 length: 16 residues.

The chain couples TRBV7-6 to TRBJ2-3; 12 bases agree with TRBD2. V lost 4 bases to trimming and J lost 3 bases; unmatched junction nucleotides: 5. CDR1 and CDR2 from the germline V gene are SGHVS and FNYEAQ. This CDR3 spans 16 amino acids. CDR3 nucleotide sequence: TGTGCCAGCAGCTATACCGGGACTAGCGGGACAGATACGCAGTATTTT. Translated: CASSYTGTSGTDTQYF.

This clone was seen a handful of times. The chain is built from TRBV28 and TRBJ2-2, with 7 nucleotides matching TRBD1. The CDR3 is made up of 16 amino acids. V was clipped by 5 bases and J by 2 bases; unmatched bases: 8. Per germline, CDR1 MDHEN and CDR2 SYDVKM. CDR3 in amino acids: CASSPYGTDNTGELFF. The DNA for the CDR3 is TGTGCCAGCAGTCCTTACGGGACAGATAACACCGGGGAGCTGTTTTTT. Full variable domain (missing parts from reference TRBV28 and TRBJ2-2): DVKVTQSSRYLVKRTGEKVFLECVQDMDHENMFWYRQDPGLGLRLIYFSYDVKMKEKGDIPEGYSVSREKKERFSLILESASTNQTSMYLCASSPYGTDNTGELFFGEGSRLTVL.

This clone was seen a handful of times. V and J are TRBV6-1 and TRBJ2-7; 7 nucleotides line up with TRBD2. There are 14 residues in the CDR3. Losses at the gene ends were 3 bases for V and 2 bases for J; bases not matched to a gene: 4. Looked up from germline, CDR1 is MNHNS and CDR2 is SASEGT. CDR3 DNA: TGTGCCAGCAGTGACACTAGCGACACCTACGAGCAGTACTTC. This sequence encodes CASSDTSDTYEQYF.

This clone was counted a few times. This chain uses TRBV5-1 with TRBJ2-7; 8 nucleotides match TRBD1. Germline lookup yields CDR1 SGHRS and CDR2 YFSETQ. V trimming: 5 bases; J trimming: 5 bases; junction bases outside the gene matches: 6. The CDR3 extends over 13 amino acids. The CDR3 is CASRYDRGDEQYF. The CDR3, as DNA: TGCGCCAGCAGATACGACAGGGGCGACGAGCAGTACTTC.

The CDR3 sequence: CASSPSGAGGETQYF. The CDR3 nucleotides are TGTGCCAGCAGCCCGTCGGGAGCGGGAGGGGAGACCCAGTACTTC. The chain recombines TRBV6-5 with TRBJ2-5; 10 nucleotides line up with TRBD2. The V gene's germline CDR1 is MNHEY and CDR2 SVGAGI. The V and J ends lost 6 bases and 5 bases, in that order; junction bases with no gene match: 9. This CDR3 is 15 amino acids long.

This chain links TRBV30 with TRBJ2-5, with 9 bases identical to TRBD1. The V and J ends lost 2 bases and 4 bases, in that order; junction bases with no gene match: 5. This CDR3 region has 14 residues. CDR1 is GTSNPN, CDR2 SVGIG, per germline (reference sequence). CDR3 in amino acids: CAWSTGGGGETQYF. CDR3 nucleotide sequence: TGTGCCTGGAGTACAGGGGGCGGGGGAGAGACCCAGTACTTC.

The J gene is TRBJ2-7, the V gene TRBV27; no clear D. Germline CDR1 and CDR2: MNHEY and SMNVEV (reference sequence). The CDR3 has 16 amino acids. Deletions cut 6 bases from V and 0 bases from J, with 18 bases between. For the CDR3, the DNA is TGTGCCAGCAGCCAAGGCCCCGGGTTAAGCTCCTACGAGCAGTACTTC. Protein product: CASSQGPGLSSYEQYF.

This clone has more than one count but fewer than ten. The chain is built from TRBV19 and TRBJ2-5; 7 bases are a match to TRBD1. With V trimmed by 5 bases and J by 5 bases, 5 bases remained unmatched. Germline values: CDR1 LNHDA, CDR2 SQIVND (reference sequence). The CDR3 is made up of 13 amino acids. CDR3 in amino acids: CASSVGTAETQYF. CDR3 nucleotide sequence: TGTGCCAGTAGTGTCGGGACAGCCGAGACCCAGTACTTC.

The chain is built from TRBV7-2 and TRBJ2-7; 12 nucleotides match TRBD2. The CDR3 extends over 16 amino acids. V lost 5 bases and J lost 2; bases outside the gene matches: 7. Per germline, CDR1 SGHTA and CDR2 FQGNSA. The CDR3 region has the DNA TGTGCCAGCAGCGCCCGGACTAGCGGGATCACCTACGAGCAGTACTTC. Its translation is CASSARTSGITYEQYF.

This clone was found a few times. The chain links TRBV29-1 to TRBJ2-3, with TRBD1 matching over 10 bases. Per germline, CDR1 SQVTM and CDR2 ANQGSEA. V trimming: 4 bases; J trimming: 5 bases; junction bases outside the gene matches: 0. CDR3 length equals 12 residues. This chain's CDR3 is CSVGDRGDTQYF. CDR3 nucleotide sequence: TGCAGCGTTGGGGACAGGGGAGATACGCAGTATTTT.

This chain connects TRBV30 to TRBJ2-5; TRBD1 is a possible D gene (6 bases). The length of the CDR3 is 15 residues. Germline V CDR1 and CDR2: GTSNPN, SVGIG (reference sequence). The V gene lost 0 bases and the J gene lost 4 bases, with 15 bases spanning the gap. CDR3 amino acids: CAWSVWQGLGETQYF. The CDR3 DNA sequence: TGTGCCTGGAGTGTATGGCAGGGGTTGGGAGAGACCCAGTACTTC.

This clone was recorded a few times. The rearrangement links TRBV6-1 to TRBJ1-1; TRBD1 agrees at 7 bases. Per germline, CDR1 MNHNS and CDR2 SASEGT. Trimming took 10 bases from V and 9 from J; bases not matched to a gene: 14. CDR3 length equals 13 residues. The CDR3 sequence: CATTGDRSEQAFF. The CDR3 DNA follows: TGTGCCACCACTGGGGACAGATCGGAACAAGCTTTCTTT.

The chain links TRBV28 to TRBJ2-6, with D perhaps TRBD1 (6 bases). CDR1 and CDR2 (germline): MDHEN, SYDVKM. V gave up 4 bases and J gave up 0 bases, with 10 bases separating them. The CDR3 loop spans 16 amino acids. CDR3 sequence (DNA): TGTGCCAGCAGTTCTACAGGGATCTCTGGGGCCAACGTCCTGACTTTC. Amino acid sequence: CASSSTGISGANVLTF.

This clone has more than one count but fewer than ten. The chain recombines TRBV5-1 with TRBJ2-7; 9 nucleotides match TRBD1. From germline, CDR1 is SGHRS and CDR2 YFSETQ. This CDR3 is built from 15 residues. Trimming took 0 bases from V and 5 from J; bases not matched to a gene: 6. The CDR3 region is CASSLVWTGDHEQYF. The CDR3 bases are TGCGCCAGCAGCTTGGTGTGGACAGGGGACCACGAGCAGTACTTC. Looking up the rest from reference TRBV5-1 and TRBJ2-7 gives the full variable domain: KAGVTQTPRYLIKTRGQQVTLSCSPISGHRSVSWYQQTPGQGLQFLFEYFSETQRNKGNFPGRFSGRQFSNSRSEMNVSTLELGDSALYLCASSLVWTGDHEQYFGPGTRLTVT.

There are a few counts of this clone. V is TRBV7-9 and J is TRBJ2-7; 7 nucleotides match TRBD2. CDR3 length: 14 amino acids. The ends lost 5 bases at V and 2 bases at J; junction bases unmatched: 6. Germline CDR1 reads SEHNR; CDR2 reads FQNEAQ (reference sequence). The CDR3 bases are TGTGCCAGCAGCCCTGGGAGGGTTGCCTACGAGCAGTACTTC. Translated, it gives CASSPGRVAYEQYF.

In its sample, this clone was seen a few times. The chain employs TRBV5-6 and TRBJ2-2, with 10 positions matching TRBD1. The CDR3 has 15 amino acids. Germline trimming cut 1 base from V and 7 bases from J; bases unmatched to any gene: 4. CDR1 SGHDT and CDR2 YYEEEE come from the germline V gene. The CDR3 DNA sequence: TGTGCCAGCAGCTTGCCGGACAGGGGGATCGGGGAGCTGTTTTTT. This translates into CASSLPDRGIGELFF.

The V call is TRBV5-1, the J call TRBJ1-2; 10 bases match TRBD1. V gave up 4 bases and J gave up 2 bases; unmatched junction bases: 5. Germline V gives CDR1 SGHRS, CDR2 YFSETQ. The CDR3 covers 15 residues. CDR3 sequence: CASSNSGQGNYGYTF. In DNA form, the CDR3 reads TGCGCCAGCAGCAATTCGGGACAGGGGAACTATGGCTACACCTTC. Complete variable domain (other parts from reference TRBV5-1 and TRBJ1-2): KAGVTQTPRYLIKTRGQQVTLSCSPISGHRSVSWYQQTPGQGLQFLFEYFSETQRNKGNFPGRFSGRQFSNSRSEMNVSTLELGDSALYLCASSNSGQGNYGYTFGSGTRLTVV.

A few counts support this clone. The chain joins TRBV9 to TRBJ2-5; 10 bases match TRBD2. This CDR3 has 14 residues. The ends lost 4 bases at V and 5 bases at J; junction bases unmatched: 5. Germline CDR1 and CDR2: SGDLS and YYNGEE. The CDR3 DNA is TGTGCCAGCAGCCTAGCGGGAGCGGGGGAGACCCAGTACTTC. Protein product: CASSLAGAGETQYF.

A few counts support this clone. The chain joins TRBV4-3 to TRBJ2-3; 8 nucleotides match TRBD2. The germline V gene encodes CDR1 LGHNA and CDR2 YSLEER. The V gene end was trimmed by 3 bases and the J gene end by 0 bases; junction bases not matched to a gene: 8. There are 17 residues in the CDR3. This CDR3 is CASSHSRAGGSTDTQYF. Written as DNA, the CDR3 is TGCGCCAGCAGCCATTCAAGGGCGGGAGGAAGCACAGATACGCAGTATTTT.